The clone carrying this TCR beta chain was picked up a small number of times. The data belong to a study of identical twins. TCRdb called the 5' RACE reads again in MiXCR, with one record for every CDR3 protein. This table holds 1,800,000 or so distinct CDR3 sequences, 32% found once. The CDR3 covers 15 residues. After removal of 4 bases from V and 7 bases from J, the junction contained 10 bases not matched to a gene. CDR1 and CDR2 (germline): SGHRS, YFSETQ. The receptor comes from a newborn girl in good health. Sequenced sample: cord blood. The chain carries TRBV5-1 and TRBJ1-5, with 8 positions matching TRBD1. CDR3 DNA: TGCGCCAGCAGCCCCCTGACAGGGGTTGGGCAGCCCCAGCATTTT. It specifies CASSPLTGVGQPQHF.